Described below is a single T cell receptor beta chain sequence and its context. This table comes from immunoSEQ multiplex PCR, and its TCRdb copy is limited to in-frame clones, with some not included. The data show 350,000 to 500,000 clones, around nine tenths seen once. This record belongs to a study of blood T cell repertoires in COVID-19. Germline V gene sequence: CDR1 KGHSH, CDR2 LQKENI. This CDR3 has 16 residues. V was trimmed by 0 bases and J by 0 bases, leaving 9 bases between them. The material sequenced was PBMCs or T cells enriched from blood (not recorded which). This clonotype was sampled from a woman aged 18-35 years who had been exposed to COVID-19. This chain connects TRBV18 to TRBJ1-3; D unclear. The CDR3 DNA follows: TGTGCCAGCTCACCACCGCTCGGGGTCTCTGGAAACACCATATATTTT. Amino acids: CASSPPLGVSGNTIYF.